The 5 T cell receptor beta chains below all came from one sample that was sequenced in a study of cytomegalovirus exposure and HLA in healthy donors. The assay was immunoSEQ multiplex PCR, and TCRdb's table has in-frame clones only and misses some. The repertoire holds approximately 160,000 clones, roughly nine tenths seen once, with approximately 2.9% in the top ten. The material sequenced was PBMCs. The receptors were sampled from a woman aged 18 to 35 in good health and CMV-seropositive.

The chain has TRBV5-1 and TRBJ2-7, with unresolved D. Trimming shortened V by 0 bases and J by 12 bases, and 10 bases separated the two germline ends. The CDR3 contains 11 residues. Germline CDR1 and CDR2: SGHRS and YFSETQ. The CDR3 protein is CASSLGVLLYF. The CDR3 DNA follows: TGCGCCAGCAGCTTGGGGGTACTACTGTACTTC. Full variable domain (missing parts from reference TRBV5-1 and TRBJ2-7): KAGVTQTPRYLIKTRGQQVTLSCSPISGHRSVSWYQQTPGQGLQFLFEYFSETQRNKGNFPGRFSGRQFSNSRSEMNVSTLELGDSALYLCASSLGVLLYFGPGTRLTVT.

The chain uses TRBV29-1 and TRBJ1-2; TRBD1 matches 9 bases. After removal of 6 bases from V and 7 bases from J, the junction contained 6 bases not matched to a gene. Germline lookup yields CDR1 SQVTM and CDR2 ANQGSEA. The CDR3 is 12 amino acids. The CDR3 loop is CSVWTGEGGYTF. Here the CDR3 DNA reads TGCAGCGTCTGGACAGGGGAGGGTGGCTACACCTTC.

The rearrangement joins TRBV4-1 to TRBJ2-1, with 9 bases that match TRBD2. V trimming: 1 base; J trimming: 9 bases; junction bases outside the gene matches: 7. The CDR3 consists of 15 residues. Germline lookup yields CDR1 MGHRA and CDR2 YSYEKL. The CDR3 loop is CASSQGGGRAGEQFF. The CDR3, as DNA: TGCGCCAGCAGCCAAGGGGGCGGGAGGGCTGGTGAGCAGTTCTTC.

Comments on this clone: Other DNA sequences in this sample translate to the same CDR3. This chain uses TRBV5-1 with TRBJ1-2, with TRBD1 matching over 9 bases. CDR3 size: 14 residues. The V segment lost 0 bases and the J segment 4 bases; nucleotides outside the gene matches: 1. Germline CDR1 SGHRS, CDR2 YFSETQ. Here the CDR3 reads CASSLGQGVYGYTF. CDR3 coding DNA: TGCGCCAGCAGCTTGGGACAGGGGGTCTATGGCTACACCTTC.

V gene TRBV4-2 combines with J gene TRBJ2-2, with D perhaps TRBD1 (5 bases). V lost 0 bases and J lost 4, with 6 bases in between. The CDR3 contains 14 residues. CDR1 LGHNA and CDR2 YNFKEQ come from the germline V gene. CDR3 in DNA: TGTGCCAGCAGCCAAGATAGGGGCACCGGGGAGCTGTTTTTT. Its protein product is CASSQDRGTGELFF.